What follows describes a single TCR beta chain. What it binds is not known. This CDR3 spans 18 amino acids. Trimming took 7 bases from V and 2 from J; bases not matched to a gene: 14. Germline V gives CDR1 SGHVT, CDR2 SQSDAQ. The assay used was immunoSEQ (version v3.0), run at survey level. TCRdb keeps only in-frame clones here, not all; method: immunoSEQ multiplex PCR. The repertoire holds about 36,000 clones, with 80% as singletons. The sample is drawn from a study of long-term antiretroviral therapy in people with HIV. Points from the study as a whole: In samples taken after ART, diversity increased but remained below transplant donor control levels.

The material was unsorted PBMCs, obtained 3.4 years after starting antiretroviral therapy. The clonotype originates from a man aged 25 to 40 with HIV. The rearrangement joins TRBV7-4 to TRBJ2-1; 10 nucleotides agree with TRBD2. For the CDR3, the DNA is TGTGCCAGCATCCAATTAGCGGGAGGACGTGTTCCCTACAATGAGCAGTTCTTC. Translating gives CASIQLAGGRVPYNEQFF.